This T cell receptor (beta chain) was recorded in a study of T cell responses to AZD1222 COVID-19 vaccine. The table came from immunoSEQ multiplex PCR; TCRdb's copy has only in-frame clones and leaves some out. Of approximately 100,000 clones detected, 92% appear once; the ten largest clones hold 5% to 6.5%. V lost 2 bases and J lost 8, with 15 bases in between. CDR1 and CDR2 (germline): LGHNA, YSLEER. CDR3 size: 15 residues. The rearrangement joins TRBV4-3 to TRBJ2-2; D perhaps matches TRBD2 (6 bases). The source was peripheral blood, collected on day 0 of AZD1222 vaccination. The sequence derives from an adult in good health. The CDR3 DNA reads as TGCGCCAGCAGCCAACCCGGGGCAGGGACTGGGGAGCTGTTTTTT. The encoded protein is CASSQPGAGTGELFF.